What follows are 16 T cell receptor beta chains derived from one specimen sequenced in a study of Ad26.COV2.S vaccination and SARS-CoV-2 variants. Libraries were prepared by immunoSEQ multiplex PCR; TCRdb keeps only in-frame clonotypes and omits some of them. Found here are about 680,000 clones, 89% of them singletons; the top ten hold approximately 1.5%. The treatment here: over 15 received Ad26.COV2.S at low or high dose, single or two shots; 5 received placebo; per-sample allocation not given. Sampling took place 63 days after the first vaccine or placebo injection. The sample was peripheral blood, taken in a trial of Ad26.COV2.S vaccine versus placebo. These receptors came from a person aged 18-65 years who received the Ad26.COV2.S COVID-19 vaccine or a placebo.

CDR3 region: CASSPREGNTLRSQPQHF. The CDR3 DNA reads as TGTGCCAGTAGTCCCCGGGAGGGGAATACCCTTCGCAGTCAGCCCCAGCATTTT. The V gene is TRBV19, the J gene TRBJ1-5, with D maybe TRBD1 (5 bases). CDR3 length equals 18 residues. Germline assignment: CDR1 LNHDA and CDR2 SQIVND (reference sequence). With 5 bases removed from V and 6 bases from J, the gap between germline ends came to 26 bases.

This clone appeared a single time. V is TRBV5-1 and J is TRBJ1-3, with a possible D match to TRBD1 (6 bases). Trimming left V 4 bases short and J 0 bases short, with 20 bases between. This CDR3 has 18 amino acids. Germline lookup yields CDR1 SGHRS and CDR2 YFSETQ. This CDR3 is CASSPGGRQASSGNTIYF. CDR3 nucleotide sequence: TGCGCCAGCAGCCCTGGGGGTCGACAGGCAAGCTCTGGAAACACCATATATTTT.

The chain couples TRBV9 to TRBJ2-7; D might be TRBD2 (5 bases). Trimming stripped 0 bases from V and 6 bases from J, with 13 bases between. This CDR3 is built from 14 residues. Germline V lookup: CDR1 SGDLS, CDR2 YYNGEE. CDR3 nucleotide sequence: TGTGCCAGCAGCGTAGTCCCCGATCGGGGCGAGCAGTACTTC. This translates into CASSVVPDRGEQYF.

The rearrangement uses TRBV6-5 and TRBJ1-2; tentatively, D is TRBD1 (5 bases). Trimming stripped 4 bases from V and 7 bases from J, with 13 bases between. Germline V gene sequence: CDR1 MNHEY, CDR2 SVGAGI. The CDR3 runs to 13 residues. The CDR3: CASSFFGTAGYTF. The CDR3 DNA is TGTGCCAGCAGTTTTTTTGGGACGGCTGGCTACACCTTC.

This clone has a single count. This rearrangement joins TRBV19 to TRBJ2-1; 7 bases are a match to TRBD2. Germline V CDR1 and CDR2: LNHDA, SQIVND (reference sequence). CDR3 length: 13 amino acids. Trimming at V came to 6 bases and at J to 5 bases, leaving 4 bases not matched to a gene. The CDR3 region has the DNA TGTGCCAGTAGCGGGAGGCCTCACAATGAGCAGTTCTTC. Translating it yields CASSGRPHNEQFF.

V is TRBV6-4 and J is TRBJ2-5; possibly TRBD2 for D (5 bases). Germline V gene lookup returns CDR1 MRHNA and CDR2 SNTAGT. Trimming took 2 bases from V and 1 from J, leaving 5 bases between them. There are 13 residues in the CDR3. The CDR3 nucleotides read TGTGCCAGCAGTGACGAGGGCCAAGAGACCCAGTACTTC. It specifies CASSDEGQETQYF.

This chain connects TRBV12-3 or TRBV12-4 to TRBJ2-5, with 8 bases lining up with TRBD1. Trimming at V came to 8 bases and at J to 1 base, leaving 3 bases not matched to a gene. The CDR3 runs to 13 residues. CDR3 sequence: CASRTGGQETQYF. CDR3 nucleotide sequence: TGTGCCAGCCGAACAGGGGGCCAAGAGACCCAGTACTTC.

V and J are TRBV30 and TRBJ1-5, with unresolved D. Germline V CDR1 and CDR2: GTSNPN, SVGIG (reference sequence). The V end lost 3 bases, the J end lost 2 bases, and 8 bases lay between the germline ends. The CDR3 loop spans 13 amino acids. The CDR3, as DNA: TGTGCCTGGAGCCGGGCCGGCAATCAGCCCCAGCATTTT. It codes for CAWSRAGNQPQHF.

This clone has more than one count but fewer than ten. The chain combines TRBV7-9 with TRBJ2-7, with 9 bases lining up with TRBD2. The CDR3 covers 13 residues. The germline gives CDR1 SEHNR, CDR2 FQNEAQ (reference sequence). V shed 6 bases, J shed 3 bases, and the junction held 3 bases outside the gene matches. CDR3 loop: CASSRSGGYEQYF. CDR3 DNA sequence: TGTGCCAGCAGTCGTAGCGGGGGCTACGAGCAGTACTTC.

This clone was picked up a small number of times. This chain links TRBV11-1 with TRBJ1-1; weak D call: TRBD1 (6 bases). Germline CDR1 and CDR2: SGHAT and FQDESV (reference sequence). This CDR3 is 13 amino acids long. The V and J ends lost 1 base and 4 bases respectively, with 7 bases between them. CDR3 DNA sequence: TGTGCCAGCAGCTTAGAAGGGGGCACTGAAGCTTTCTTT. This sequence encodes CASSLEGGTEAFF.

The rearrangement uses TRBV5-4 and TRBJ2-1, with D hard to call. Trimming shortened V by 7 bases and J by 8 bases, and 10 bases separated the two germline ends. The V gene's germline CDR1 is SGHNT and CDR2 YYREEE (reference sequence). The CDR3 is 11 amino acids. CDR3 amino acids: CASRLVDEQFF. The CDR3 coding sequence is TGTGCCAGCCGTCTCGTCGATGAGCAGTTCTTC. The full variable domain, completed using reference TRBV5-4 and TRBJ2-1, is ETGVTQSPTHLIKTRGQQVTLRCSSQSGHNTVSWYQQALGQGPQFIFQYYREEENGRGNFPPRFSGLQFPNYSSELNVNALELDDSALYLCASRLVDEQFFGPGTRLTVL.

The chain uses TRBV7-9 and TRBJ2-1; D may correspond to TRBD1 or TRBD2 (5 bases each). The V gene lost 5 bases and the J gene lost 8 bases, with 10 bases spanning the gap. The CDR3 has 12 residues. In germline, CDR1 is SEHNR, CDR2 FQNEAQ (reference sequence). CDR3 residues: CASSPGRDEQFF. In DNA form, the CDR3 reads TGTGCCAGCAGCCCGGGACGGGATGAGCAGTTCTTC. Complete variable domain (other parts from reference TRBV7-9 and TRBJ2-1): DTGVSQNPRHKITKRGQNVTFRCDPISEHNRLYWYRQTLGQGPEFLTYFQNEAQLEKSRLLSDRFSAERPKGSFSTLEIQRTEQGDSAMYLCASSPGRDEQFFGPGTRLTVL.

Points on this clone: The identical CDR3 is also encoded by other nucleotide sequences in the sample. This chain's CDR3 is CASSLEGARQETQYF. CDR3 bases: TGCGCCAGCAGCCTCGAGGGAGCAAGACAAGAGACCCAGTACTTC. The chain has TRBV5-1 and TRBJ2-5; tentatively, D is TRBD2 (5 bases). The germline CDR1 and CDR2 sequences are SGHRS and YFSETQ. The CDR3 extends over 15 amino acids. V was trimmed by 4 bases and J by 2 bases, leaving 15 bases between them.

V is TRBV12-3 or TRBV12-4 and J is TRBJ2-1, with 8 bases aligning to TRBD2. CDR3 length: 13 amino acids. V trimming: 6 bases; J trimming: 8 bases; junction bases outside the gene matches: 6. Written as DNA, the CDR3 is TGTGCCAGCAGCCCGGGGGGGAGTGATGAGCAGTTCTTC. It encodes CASSPGGSDEQFF.

This chain links TRBV27 with TRBJ1-1, with D uncertain. Between the trimmed V and J ends, which lost 8 bases and 2 bases, there was a span of 12 bases. The germline gives CDR1 MNHEY, CDR2 SMNVEV (reference sequence). The CDR3 is 13 amino acids. The CDR3 here is CASSEVYNTEAFF. The CDR3 region has the DNA TGTGCCAGCTCCGAGGTTTACAACACTGAAGCTTTCTTT.

V and J are TRBV11-2 and TRBJ2-1; the D gene is possibly TRBD1 (5 bases). Per germline, CDR1 SGHAT and CDR2 FQNNGV. The V gene lost 6 bases and the J gene lost 7 bases, with 10 bases spanning the gap. This CDR3 has 12 residues. The CDR3 sequence: CASRQRTNEQFF. CDR3 nucleotide sequence: TGTGCCAGCAGGCAGAGGACAAATGAGCAGTTCTTC.